Given below is one T cell receptor beta chain in context. The antigen this receptor binds is unknown. The input lacks base qualities; no much larger clone sits a single base away. This sample was included in a study of blood T cell repertoires in COVID-19 (dated by TCRdb to about 2020). With regard to the full study: Samples from collaborators originated in the United States, Italy and Spain and spanned both the acute and convalescent phases of COVID-19. Where available, HLA class I and class II types were obtained from metadata supplied by the sample provider rather than from assay-based typing. The dataset comprised deeply sampled blood TCRbeta repertoires from subjects exposed to, actively infected with, or recovered from COVID-19. The samples were drawn from the first 160 participants of the ongoing ImmuneRACE study and from 950 to 1,500 subjects provided by 6 global collaborators. A freely available public database, intended as a resource for researchers studying the immune response to SARS-CoV-2, is where the repertoires were released. The material from the prospective study consisted of cDNA or gDNA derived from T cells, B-cell-depleted T cells, or PBMCs. A de-identified subject ID, COVID-19 status, age in years and sex were almost always included in the sample metadata. Points the paper makes about the study in general: How much clinical and demographic metadata was included differed by source and by participant, and the metadata was provided uncurated.

Inclusive of the bounding cysteine and phenylalanine, the CDR3 is 15 residues long. The sequence is cut down to CDR3 DNA, 45 bases in frame from base 1. V is reduced by 4 bases and J by 7 bases, leaving a spacing of 20 bases between them. CDR1 and CDR2 (MNHNY, SVGAGI) derive from the germline V gene (reference sequence). The immunoSEQ Assay, a bias-controlled multiplex PCR, was used to amplify TCRbeta CDR3 regions from genomic DNA. Under the source paper's analysis protocol: Nucleated cell counts per sample were estimated from amplification of reference gene primers within the assay. To quantify the absolute abundance of each unique TCRbeta CDR3 rearrangement, sequence reads were collapsed and filtered. For each sample, productive Simpson clonality was calculated as the square root of Simpson's diversity index over productive rearrangements. TCRdb took this table from immuneACCESS and kept in-frame rearrangements with V and J called. Such tables lack part of the clones; where checked against another copy, unresolved V genes explain under half of the gap, and the rest is unexplained. That table gives V, J and clone size, and the DNA gave D and trimming. In this sample the table shows tens of thousands of clones, around 87% of which occur a single time. The ten largest clones add up to approximately 15% of the sample.

Collaborating institutions collected whole blood in K2EDTA tubes following their own protocols. For TCRbeta analysis, collaborator samples were shipped as frozen whole blood, as isolated PBMCs, or as DNA extracted from either sample type. The source of this sequence is a human donor in a cohort sampled during active COVID-19. The chain joins TRBV6-6 to TRBJ2-7; the D gene remains uncertain. Input material: peripheral blood. The DNA is as follows: TGTGCCAGCAGTTCCAGTACACCGCGGTCCTGGGAGCAGTACTTC. Translation gives CASSSSTPRSWEQYF.